This T cell receptor beta chain was recorded in a study of breast tumors, draining lymph nodes, adjacent tissues. The length of the CDR3 is 15 residues. V dropped 2 bases and J dropped 9; count of bases not matched to a gene: 7. The germline gives CDR1 MNHNY, CDR2 SVGAGI (reference sequence). General study findings and limits: Tumor and nontumor repertoires were significantly more similar in luminal-like than in basal-like breast cancer. Findings are consistent with lymph node origin and intratumoral expansion of most tumor T cells.

MiXCR was run by TCRdb on the multiplex PCR reads, yielding one entry per CDR3 protein. Of 150,000 to 250,000 distinct CDR3 sequences detected, approximately 30% appear once; the ten largest clones hold 4% to 5.5%. On this clonotype: Its antigen is as yet unknown.

Breast cancer patients provided tissue from their axillary draining lymph nodes. The sequencing input was axillary lymph node tissue. The gene calls are TRBV6-6 and TRBJ1-6, with TRBD1 identical over 7 bases. The sequence came from a female donor with breast cancer. Some clones in this sample may be carry-over from other donors' samples. This CDR3 reads CASSYAAGTASPLHF. CDR3 in DNA: TGTGCCAGCAGTTACGCCGCCGGGACAGCTTCACCCCTCCACTTT.